A single sample is the source of the 8 T cell receptor beta chains below, sequenced in a study of OX40 agonist ivuxolimab in advanced cancers. Repertoires were generated with immunoSEQ multiplex PCR, while TCRdb's copy carries only in-frame clones and drops some. The sample lists approximately 90,000 clones; roughly 90% were seen once. Material: CD4+ or CD8+ T cells sorted from blood, obtained in a trial of the OX40 agonist ivuxolimab. The receptors were sampled from an adult with an advanced solid tumor such as melanoma, head and neck, liver or kidney cancer.

The rearrangement links TRBV6-4 to TRBJ1-5; 7 nucleotides align to TRBD1. The germline V gene encodes CDR1 MRHNA and CDR2 SNTAGT. This CDR3 has 13 amino acids. V lost 6 bases and J lost 5; bases outside the gene matches: 4. The CDR3 sequence is CASRGQEDQPQHF. The CDR3 nucleotides are TGTGCCAGCAGAGGACAGGAGGATCAGCCCCAGCATTTT.

This rearrangement joins TRBV30 to TRBJ2-5; maybe TRBD2 (6 bases). V lost 3 bases to trimming and J lost 5 bases, with 10 bases between them. The CDR3 has 12 residues. Germline values: CDR1 GTSNPN, CDR2 SVGIG (reference sequence). The CDR3 coding sequence is TGTGCCTGGAGCAGGGAGGAGGAGACCCAGTACTTC. As protein: CAWSREEETQYF.

The rearrangement uses TRBV7-3 and TRBJ2-1; no definite D call. The CDR3 runs to 12 residues. CDR1 SGHTA and CDR2 FQGTGA come from the germline V gene. Deletions cut 5 bases from V and 10 bases from J, with 12 bases between. CDR3 region: CASSPNYEEQFF. DNA of the CDR3: TGTGCCAGCAGCCCCAACTACGAGGAGCAGTTCTTC.

The V gene is TRBV5-1, the J gene TRBJ2-1, with 9 bases identical to TRBD2. V lost 5 bases to trimming and J lost 5 bases; unmatched junction nucleotides: 11. CDR1 is SGHRS and CDR2 is YFSETQ in the germline V gene. This CDR3 is built from 16 residues. The DNA of the CDR3 is TGCGCCAGCAGGCCCAGACTAGCGGCCGTCAACAATGAGCAGTTCTTC. Translation gives CASRPRLAAVNNEQFF.

In its sample, this clone was seen a few times. This chain links TRBV10-3 with TRBJ1-6; 9 bases are shared with TRBD1. The CDR3 covers 15 residues. Germline V CDR1 and CDR2: ENHRY, SYGVKD. The J segment lost 7 bases and the V segment lost 4 bases, leaving 5 bases of the junction unmatched. The DNA for the CDR3 is TGTGCCATCAGTGTTCCGACAGGGGGAAATTCACCCCTCCACTTT. It is translated as CAISVPTGGNSPLHF.

The chain combines TRBV28 with TRBJ1-2; TRBD1 matches at 12 bases. The CDR3 contains 19 residues. Trimming cost V 5 bases and J 10 bases; bases outside gene matches: 23. Germline V CDR1 and CDR2: MDHEN, SYDVKM. The CDR3 sequence is CASSRNNLLKRGQGAVYTF. CDR3 coding DNA: TGTGCCAGCAGTCGTAACAATCTGTTAAAACGGGGACAGGGGGCTGTCTACACCTTC.

V is TRBV25-1 and J is TRBJ1-4; D possibly corresponds to TRBD1 (6 bases). V lost 2 bases and J 8 bases, leaving 15 bases between the germline ends. Germline V CDR1 and CDR2: MGHDK, SYGVNS. CDR3 length equals 15 residues. The CDR3, as DNA: TGTGCCAGCAGTGAAAGGGGGGGGAGACTCGAAAAACTGTTTTTT. This codes for CASSERGGRLEKLFF.

This clone appeared a single time. The rearrangement uses TRBV5-4 and TRBJ2-1; the D gene is possibly TRBD2 (6 bases). The V and J ends lost 0 bases and 5 bases respectively, with 12 bases between them. Per the germline V gene, CDR1 is SGHNT and CDR2 is YYREEE (reference sequence). CDR3 size: 15 residues. The CDR3 spells CASSLGRGAHNEQFF. CDR3 in DNA: TGTGCCAGCAGCTTGGGTCGCGGGGCCCACAATGAGCAGTTCTTC.